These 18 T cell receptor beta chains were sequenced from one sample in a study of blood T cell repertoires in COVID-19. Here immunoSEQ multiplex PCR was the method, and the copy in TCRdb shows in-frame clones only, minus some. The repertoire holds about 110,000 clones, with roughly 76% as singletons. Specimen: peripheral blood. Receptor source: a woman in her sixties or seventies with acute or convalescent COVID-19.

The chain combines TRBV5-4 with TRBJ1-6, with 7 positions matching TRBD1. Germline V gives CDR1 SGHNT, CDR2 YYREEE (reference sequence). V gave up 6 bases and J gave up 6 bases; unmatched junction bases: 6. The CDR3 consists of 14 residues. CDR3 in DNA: TGTGCCAGCACCATGGGACAGAGTAATTCACCCCTCCACTTT. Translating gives CASTMGQSNSPLHF.

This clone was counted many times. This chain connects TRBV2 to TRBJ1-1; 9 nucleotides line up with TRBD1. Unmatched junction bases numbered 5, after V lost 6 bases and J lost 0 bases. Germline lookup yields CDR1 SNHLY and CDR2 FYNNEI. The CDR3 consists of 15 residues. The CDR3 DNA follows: TGTGCCAGCAGAACGGGACAGGGAATGAACACTGAAGCTTTCTTT. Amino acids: CASRTGQGMNTEAFF.

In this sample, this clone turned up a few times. In DNA, the CDR3 is TGCGCCAGCAGCCTGAAAGACGGAGCTAACTATGGCTACACCTTC. This translates into CASSLKDGANYGYTF. The chain joins TRBV5-1 to TRBJ1-2; D is unresolved. The CDR3 is made up of 15 amino acids. Trimming took 4 bases from V and 0 from J, leaving 13 bases between them. CDR1 is SGHRS and CDR2 is YFSETQ in the germline V gene. Complete variable domain (other parts from reference TRBV5-1 and TRBJ1-2): KAGVTQTPRYLIKTRGQQVTLSCSPISGHRSVSWYQQTPGQGLQFLFEYFSETQRNKGNFPGRFSGRQFSNSRSEMNVSTLELGDSALYLCASSLKDGANYGYTFGSGTRLTVV.

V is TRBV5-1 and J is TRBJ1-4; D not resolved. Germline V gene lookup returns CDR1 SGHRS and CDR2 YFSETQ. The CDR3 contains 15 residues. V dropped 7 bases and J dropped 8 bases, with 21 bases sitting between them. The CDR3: CASRPDGPRLEKLFF. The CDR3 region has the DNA TGCGCCAGCCGGCCAGACGGCCCCCGACTGGAAAAACTGTTTTTT.

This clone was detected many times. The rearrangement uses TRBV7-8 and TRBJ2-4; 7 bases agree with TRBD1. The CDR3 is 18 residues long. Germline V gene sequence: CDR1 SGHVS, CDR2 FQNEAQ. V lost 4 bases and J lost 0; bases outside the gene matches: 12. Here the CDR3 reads CASSSPIGQALAKNIQYF. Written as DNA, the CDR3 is TGTGCCAGCAGCTCACCCATAGGACAGGCTCTAGCCAAAAACATTCAGTACTTC.

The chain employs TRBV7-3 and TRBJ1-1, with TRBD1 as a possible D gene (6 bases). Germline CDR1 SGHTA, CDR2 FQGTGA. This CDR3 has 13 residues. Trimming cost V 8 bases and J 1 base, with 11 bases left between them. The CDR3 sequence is CASCADRNTEAFF. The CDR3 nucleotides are TGTGCCAGCTGCGCGGACAGGAACACTGAAGCTTTCTTT.

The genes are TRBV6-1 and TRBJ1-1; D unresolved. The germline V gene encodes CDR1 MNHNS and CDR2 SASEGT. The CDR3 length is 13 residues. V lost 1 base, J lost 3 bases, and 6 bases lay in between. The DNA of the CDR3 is TGTGCCAGCAGTGAAGTTTTAGACACTGAAGCTTTCTTT. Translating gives CASSEVLDTEAFF.

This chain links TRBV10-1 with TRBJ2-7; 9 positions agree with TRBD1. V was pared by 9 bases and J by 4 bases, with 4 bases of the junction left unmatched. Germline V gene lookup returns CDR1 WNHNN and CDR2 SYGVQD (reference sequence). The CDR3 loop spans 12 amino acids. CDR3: CASGDRVYEQYF. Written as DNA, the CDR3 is TGCGCCAGTGGGGACAGGGTATACGAGCAGTACTTC.

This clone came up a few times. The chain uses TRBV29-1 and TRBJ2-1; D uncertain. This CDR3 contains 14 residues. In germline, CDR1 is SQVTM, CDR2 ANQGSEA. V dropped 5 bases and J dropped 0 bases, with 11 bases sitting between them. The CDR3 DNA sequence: TGCAGCGTTTTTTGGGCCGCCTCCTACAATGAGCAGTTCTTC. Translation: CSVFWAASYNEQFF.

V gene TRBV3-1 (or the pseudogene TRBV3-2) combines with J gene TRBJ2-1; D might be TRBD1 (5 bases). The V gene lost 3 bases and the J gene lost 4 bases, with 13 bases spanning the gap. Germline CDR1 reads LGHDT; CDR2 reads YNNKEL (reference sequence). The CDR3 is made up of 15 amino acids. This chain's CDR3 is CASSHTRRQYNEQFF. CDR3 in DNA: TGTGCCAGCAGCCACACCCGCAGACAGTACAATGAGCAGTTCTTC.

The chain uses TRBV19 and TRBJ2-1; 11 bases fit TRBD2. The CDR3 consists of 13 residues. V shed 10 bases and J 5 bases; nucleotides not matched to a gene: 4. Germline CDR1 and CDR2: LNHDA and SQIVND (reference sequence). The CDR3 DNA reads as TGTGCCAATGGGACTAGCGGCCACAATGAGCAGTTCTTC. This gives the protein CANGTSGHNEQFF.

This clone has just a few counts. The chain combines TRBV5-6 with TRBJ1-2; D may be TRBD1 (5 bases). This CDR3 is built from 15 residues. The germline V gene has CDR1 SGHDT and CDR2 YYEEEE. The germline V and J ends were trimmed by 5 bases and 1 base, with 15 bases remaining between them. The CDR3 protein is CASRTGVSVNYGYTF. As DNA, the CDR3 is TGTGCCAGCAGGACGGGGGTTTCGGTTAACTATGGCTACACCTTC. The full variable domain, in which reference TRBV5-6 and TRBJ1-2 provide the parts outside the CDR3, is DAGVTQSPTHLIKTRGQQVTLRCSPKSGHDTVSWYQQALGQGPQFIFQYYEEEERQRGNFPDRFSGHQFPNYSSELNVNALLLGDSALYLCASRTGVSVNYGYTFGSGTRLTVV.

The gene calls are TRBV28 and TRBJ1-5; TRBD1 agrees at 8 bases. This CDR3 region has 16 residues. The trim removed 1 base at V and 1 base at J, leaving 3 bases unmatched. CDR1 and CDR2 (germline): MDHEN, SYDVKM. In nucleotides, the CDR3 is TGTGCCAGCAGTTTATTTGACAGGGGCAGCAATCAGCCCCAGCATTTT. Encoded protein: CASSLFDRGSNQPQHF.

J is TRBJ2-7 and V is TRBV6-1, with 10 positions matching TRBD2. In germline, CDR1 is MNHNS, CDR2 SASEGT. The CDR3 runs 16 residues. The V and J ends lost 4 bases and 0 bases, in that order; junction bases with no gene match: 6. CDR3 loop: CASSGTSGTFSYEQYF. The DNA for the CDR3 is TGTGCCAGCAGTGGGACTAGCGGAACATTCTCCTACGAGCAGTACTTC.

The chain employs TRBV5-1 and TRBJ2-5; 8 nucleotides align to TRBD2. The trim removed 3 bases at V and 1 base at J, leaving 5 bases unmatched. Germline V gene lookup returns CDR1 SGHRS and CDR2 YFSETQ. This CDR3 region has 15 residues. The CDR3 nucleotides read TGCGCCAGCAGCTCTGCGGGGGGCCTCCAAGAGACCCAGTACTTC. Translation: CASSSAGGLQETQYF.

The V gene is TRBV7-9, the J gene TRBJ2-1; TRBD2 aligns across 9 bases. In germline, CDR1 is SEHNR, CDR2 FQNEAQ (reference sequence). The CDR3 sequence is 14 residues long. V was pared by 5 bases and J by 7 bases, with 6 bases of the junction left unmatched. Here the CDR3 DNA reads TGTGCCAGCAGCCCCCTAGCGGGGTCGAATGAGCAGTTCTTC. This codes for CASSPLAGSNEQFF.

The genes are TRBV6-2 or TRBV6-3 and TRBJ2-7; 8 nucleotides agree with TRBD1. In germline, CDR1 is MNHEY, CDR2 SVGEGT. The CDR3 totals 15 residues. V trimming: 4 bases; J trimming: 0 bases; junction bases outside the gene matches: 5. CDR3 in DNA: TGTGCCAGCAGTTCGGGGACAGGACTCTCCTACGAGCAGTACTTC. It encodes CASSSGTGLSYEQYF.

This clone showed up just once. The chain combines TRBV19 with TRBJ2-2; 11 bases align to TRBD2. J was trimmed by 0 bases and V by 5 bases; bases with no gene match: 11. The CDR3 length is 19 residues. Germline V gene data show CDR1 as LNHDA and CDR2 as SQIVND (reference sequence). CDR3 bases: TGTGCCAGTAGTCTCTCCGGACTAGCGGGCGGGACGAACACCGGGGAGCTGTTTTTT. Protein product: CASSLSGLAGGTNTGELFF.